These 9 T cell receptor beta chains originate from one sample sequenced in a study of molecular identifiers for immune sequencing clone quantification. TCRdb passed the PCR reads through MiXCR, listing each CDR3 protein once. Of some 680,000 distinct CDR3 sequences listed, about 25% were seen once; the top ten hold 0.78%. The sequenced sample was naive CD8+ T cells from blood, with Jurkat cell RNA spiked in. Documented subset: FACS-sorted CD8+CD4-CCR7+CD45RA+ naive T cells. These TCRs come from a human donor in good health. Some libraries in this study had Jurkat cell RNA spiked in.

This clonotype was seen repeatedly, ten times or more. J is TRBJ2-5 and V is TRBV5-1; the D call may be TRBD1 or TRBD2 (5 bases each). This CDR3 is 15 amino acids long. CDR1 and CDR2 from the germline V gene are SGHRS and YFSETQ. V lost 0 bases to trimming and J lost 4 bases, with 13 bases between them. CDR3 DNA: TGCGCCAGCAGCTTGGGAGTGGGGGTCCCAGAGACCCAGTACTTC. This encodes CASSLGVGVPETQYF.

The chain recombines TRBV6-2 or TRBV6-3 with TRBJ1-1; a possible D gene is TRBD1 (5 bases). This CDR3 region has 15 residues. V lost 5 bases and J lost 0, with 13 bases in between. Germline lookup yields CDR1 MNHEY and CDR2 SVGEGT. CDR3 sequence: CASSIDSEMNTEAFF. The CDR3 DNA follows: TGTGCCAGCAGTATTGACAGCGAAATGAACACTGAAGCTTTCTTT.

As to this clonotype: Relative to the germline gene, one junction end is altered; a read error may explain this. The rearrangement uses TRBV7-3 and TRBJ2-3, with D unclear. Germline CDR1 SGHTA, CDR2 FQGTGA. The CDR3 loop spans 16 amino acids. The CDR3 region is CASSLAGPGGTDTEYF. CDR3 DNA: TGTGCCAGCAGCTTAGCAGGCCCTGGTGGCACAGATACGGAGTATTTT.

The J gene is TRBJ2-7, the V gene TRBV28; D possibly corresponds to TRBD2 (5 bases). V was cut by 6 bases and J by 4 bases, with 16 bases left in between. CDR3 size: 14 residues. From germline, CDR1 is MDHEN and CDR2 SYDVKM. CDR3 amino acids: CASSLRVGVYEQYV. The DNA of the CDR3 is TGTGCCAGCAGCCTACGGGTCGGGGTATACGAGCAGTACGTC.

With regard to this clonotype: The conserved phenylalanine or tryptophan normally closing the CDR3 is absent here, so this likely arose from a read error. CDR3 coding DNA: TGCGCCAGCAGCCACAGCCTCCACAATGAGCAGTTCCTC. As protein: CASSHSLHNEQFL. The chain carries TRBV4-1 and TRBJ2-1; D is uncertain. The CDR3 totals 13 residues. V lost 3 bases to trimming and J lost 5 bases, with 8 bases between them. The germline V gene has CDR1 MGHRA and CDR2 YSYEKL.

The sample holds a few counts of this clonotype. The V gene is TRBV9, the J gene TRBJ2-2; 13 nucleotides match TRBD2. CDR3 length: 17 residues. Per the germline V gene, CDR1 is SGDLS and CDR2 is YYNGEE. The junction had 8 bases not matched to a gene; V was cut back by 2 bases and J by 7 bases. The DNA of the CDR3 is TGTGCCAGCAGCGTGGGACTAGCGGGGCCCCAAGGCGGGGAGCTGTTTTTT. Translation: CASSVGLAGPQGGELFF.

On this clonotype: This clone may be a read error of a much larger clone one base away. The chain is built from TRBV7-9 and TRBJ2-3; D gene unclear. Germline CDR1 and CDR2: SEHNR and FQNEAQ (reference sequence). V was pared by 3 bases and J by 4 bases, with 14 bases between. The CDR3 sequence is 15 residues long. CDR3 sequence reads: CASSFVRSGADTQYF. CDR3 DNA: TGTGCCAGCAGCTTTGTCCGGTCCGGCGCAGATACGCAGTATTTT.

This clonotype appeared a few times. V is TRBV4-1 and J is TRBJ2-1, with 7 bases identical to TRBD2. CDR3 length equals 15 residues. Trimming at V came to 0 bases and at J to 5 bases, leaving 4 bases not matched to a gene. Germline V gives CDR1 MGHRA, CDR2 YSYEKL. The CDR3 reads CASSQEAGEDNEQFF. The CDR3 DNA reads as TGCGCCAGCAGCCAAGAGGCGGGAGAGGACAATGAGCAGTTCTTC.

This clonotype was counted ten times or more. Germline and junction disagree at one end, which may indicate a read error. V is TRBV7-9 and J is TRBJ2-2; D remains ambiguous. This CDR3 comprises 14 residues. Looked up from germline, CDR1 is SEHNR and CDR2 is FQNEAQ (reference sequence). The CDR3 sequence is CASRDGTNTGELFF. CDR3 nucleotides: TGTGCCAGCAGGGACGGAACGAATACCGGGGAGCTGTTTTTT. The whole variable domain, remainder taken from reference TRBV7-9 and TRBJ2-2, is DTGVSQNPRHKITKRGQNVTFRCDPISEHNRLYWYRQTLGQGPEFLTYFQNEAQLEKSRLLSDRFSAERPKGSFSTLEIQRTEQGDSAMYLCASRDGTNTGELFFGEGSRLTVL.